This T cell receptor (beta chain) was obtained from a study of blood T cell repertoires in COVID-19. Whole-study context: COVID-19 samples from acute and convalescent phases originated in the United States, Italy and Spain.

This clone was found once. Source study methods: It was from reference gene primer amplification that nucleated cell counts were estimated. Here immunoSEQ multiplex PCR was the method, and the copy in TCRdb shows in-frame clones only, minus some. V, J and clone size were drawn from that table, and D and trimming were deduced from the DNA. The sample lists more than 85,000 clones; roughly 85% were seen once. CDR3 length: 15 residues. V lost 0 bases and J 5 bases, leaving 13 bases between the germline ends. Germline V gene lookup returns CDR1 SGHTA and CDR2 FQGNSA. The clonotype originates from a man in his fifties with active COVID-19. The material sequenced was peripheral blood. The chain has TRBV7-2 and TRBJ2-5; the D gene is possibly TRBD2 (7 bases). CDR3 in amino acids: CASSLAGGPMETQYF. CDR3 nucleotide sequence: TGTGCCAGCAGCTTAGCGGGGGGGCCGATGGAGACCCAGTACTTC.